This is a list of T cell receptor beta chains from one sample in a study of long-term antiretroviral therapy in people with HIV. Profiling relied on immunoSEQ multiplex PCR, and the TCRdb table lists in-frame clones only, not all of them. The repertoire holds 30,000 to 40,000 clones, with about 93% as singletons. Sequenced here: unsorted PBMCs, sampled around 5 years after starting antiretroviral therapy. Receptors originate from a woman between 45 and 65 years old with HIV. CDR3s include the opening cysteine and the closing phenylalanine or tryptophan. A D gene is named only where the DNA matches it firmly. Size is omitted from some rows. Given values are once, few, many or a class for expanded clones.

J	V	D	size	DNA	CDR3
TRBJ1-2	TRBV9	-	once	TGTGCCAGCAGCGTAGGCGGGAACTATGGCTACACCTTC	CASSVGGNYGYTF
TRBJ2-5	TRBV7-9	-	-	TGTGCCAGCAGCAGGACTATGGGGTACCAAGAGACCCAGTACTTC	CASSRTMGYQETQYF
TRBJ2-5	TRBV5-8	-	-	TGTGCCAGCAGCCGGACAGAGACCCAGTACTTC	CASSRTETQYF
TRBJ2-3	TRBV9	TRBD2	-	TGTGCCAGCAGCCGCCGCCTAGCGGGTTTTGCCCCTAGCACAGATACGCAGTATTTT	CASSRRLAGFAPSTDTQYF
TRBJ1-2	TRBV29-1	TRBD1	-	TGCAGCGTCGAGGGGGCCCTTAACTATGGCTACACCTTC	CSVEGALNYGYTF
TRBJ2-7	TRBV7-2	-	-	TGTGCCAGTGGGGCTTTCGGGCAGTACTCCTACGAGCAGTACTTC	CASGAFGQYSYEQYF
TRBJ1-2	TRBV7-9	-	-	TGTGCCAGCAGCTTAGGTGGGGTTTACTATGGCTACACCTTC	CASSLGGVYYGYTF
TRBJ1-2	TRBV7-8	-	-	TGTGCCAGCAGCTTAAGTGACAGGCTTTACTATGGCTACACCTTC	CASSLSDRLYYGYTF
TRBJ2-5	TRBV7-2	-	once	TGTGCCAGCAGCTTACGACCGAGGGAGACCCAGTACTTC	CASSLRPRETQYF
TRBJ2-3	TRBV7-7	TRBD2	once	TGTGCTAGCAGCCCCGGACTAGCGGGGTACTCAGATACGCAGTATTTT	CASSPGLAGYSDTQYF
TRBJ1-4	TRBV5-1	-	-	TGCGCCAGCAGTTCCGGACAGGAAAAACTGTTTTTT	CASSSGQEKLFF
TRBJ2-7	TRBV5-5	TRBD2	once	TGTGCCAGCAGCTCCGTGGTAGCGGGGTCCTACGAGCAGTACTTC	CASSSVVAGSYEQYF
TRBJ1-2	TRBV7-8	-	-	TGTGCCAGCAGCTCCGGACAAGACTTTAACTATGGCTACACCTTC	CASSSGQDFNYGYTF
TRBJ2-2	TRBV4-3	-	-	TGCGCCAGCAGCCAAGACTATATCGGGGAGCTGTTTTTT	CASSQDYIGELFF
TRBJ2-5	TRBV21-1	-	-	TGTGCCAGCAGCAATGGACCCTTCCCCGAGACCCAGTACTTC	CASSNGPFPETQYF
TRBJ1-2	TRBV6-5	-	once	TGTGCCAGCAGGACGGGGCCTACCGCCCCTCACACCTTC	CASRTGPTAPHTF
TRBJ1-6	TRBV7-9	-	-	TGTGCCAGCAGCTTGCCCGGTTCACTCTATAATTCACCCCTCCACTTT	CASSLPGSLYNSPLHF
TRBJ2-2	TRBV7-3	-	-	TGTGCCAGCAGCTTAAGCAGGAACACCGGGGAGCTGTTTTTT	CASSLSRNTGELFF
TRBJ2-7	TRBV2	-	-	TGTGCCAGCAGTGAACAGGCTGGGGAGTACGAGCAGTACTTC	CASSEQAGEYEQYF
TRBJ1-5	TRBV7-2	-	-	TGTGCCAGCGCCGGTGTTCAGGGGTTGGGCAATCAGCCCCAGCATTTT	CASAGVQGLGNQPQHF
TRBJ1-3	TRBV5-4	-	-	TGTGCCAGCAGCTTGGCGGGCTCTGGAAACACCATATATTTT	CASSLAGSGNTIYF
TRBJ2-1	TRBV6-1	-	-	TGTGCCAGCAGTGAGCAGGGTAAAGGTAGATATAGTGAGCAGTTCTTC	CASSEQGKGRYSEQFF
TRBJ2-1	TRBV2	TRBD2	-	TGTGCCAGCAGTGAGGGGGACTATTCGGTTTGGAATGAGCAGTTCTTC	CASSEGDYSVWNEQFF
TRBJ1-1	TRBV29-1	TRBD1	-	TGCAGCGCCTGCACCGGGACAGGGGTCACTGAAGCTTTCTTT	CSACTGTGVTEAFF
TRBJ2-7	TRBV9	TRBD1	-	TGTGCCAGCAGCGTAGCAGGGGGCAGGGACGAGCAGTACTTC	CASSVAGGRDEQYF
TRBJ1-2	TRBV5-1	TRBD1	-	TGCGCCAGCAGCCGGGACAGGGATGCTGGCTACACCTTC	CASSRDRDAGYTF
TRBJ2-2	TRBV5-4	-	-	TGTGCCAGCAGCTTTAGGGCTGGAGAGTCCGGGGAGCTGTTTTTT	CASSFRAGESGELFF
TRBJ1-1	TRBV5-1	-	-	TGCGCCACCCGGGCGGGATCAGGGATGGACACTGAAGCTTTCTTT	CATRAGSGMDTEAFF
TRBJ1-6	TRBV4-3	-	-	TGCGCCAGCAGCCAAGACGGGGTCCCACCCCTCCACTTT	CASSQDGVPPLHF
TRBJ1-1	TRBV27	-	-	TGTGCCAGCAGTTTTGGTCCAGATTTCATGAACACTGAAGCTTTCTTT	CASSFGPDFMNTEAFF
TRBJ2-7	TRBV29-1	-	-	TGCAGCGCGGGGAGAACCCCCTACGAGCAGTACTTC	CSAGRTPYEQYF
TRBJ2-3	TRBV6-1	-	once	TGTGCCAGCAGTGGGGGGCCACAGGCAGATACGCAGTATTTT	CASSGGPQADTQYF
TRBJ2-1	TRBV5-1	-	-	TGCGCCAGCGTAGATACAGGGACCAATGAGCAGTTCTTC	CASVDTGTNEQFF
TRBJ2-1	TRBV6-1	-	-	TGTGCCAGCAGTGATCAAGTTGGGACGAGGGGGAATGAGCAGTTCTTC	CASSDQVGTRGNEQFF
TRBJ2-5	TRBV7-2	-	-	TGTGCCAGCAGCTTAAGTCCCGAGAGGGAGACCCAGTACTTC	CASSLSPERETQYF
TRBJ2-7	TRBV5-6	-	-	TGTGCCAGCAGCTCCTGGCAGCGGCCCTACGAGCAGTACTTC	CASSSWQRPYEQYF
TRBJ2-5	TRBV2	-	-	TGTGCCAGCAGTGAAATAATGAACCAAGAGACCCAGTACTTC	CASSEIMNQETQYF
TRBJ1-5	TRBV5-6	-	-	TGTGCCAGCAGCTTGGCCCCAGGGCCCCAGCATTTT	CASSLAPGPQHF
TRBJ1-3	TRBV21-1	-	-	TGTGCCAGCAGCAAAGGGGCCCAGGGGCAGCCCGGAAACACCATATATTTT	CASSKGAQGQPGNTIYF
TRBJ2-7	TRBV5-1	-	-	TGCGCCAGCAGCTTGAGTTCGGCGACGGTGGGGGAGCAGTACTTC	CASSLSSATVGEQYF
TRBJ2-4	TRBV21-1	-	-	TGTGCCAGCAGCAAACACGGCAGGGGCGACAAAAACATTCAGTACTTC	CASSKHGRGDKNIQYF
TRBJ2-1	TRBV7-9	TRBD2	-	TGTGCCAGCTCTCTAGCGGTTTCCTACAATGAGCAGTTCTTC	CASSLAVSYNEQFF